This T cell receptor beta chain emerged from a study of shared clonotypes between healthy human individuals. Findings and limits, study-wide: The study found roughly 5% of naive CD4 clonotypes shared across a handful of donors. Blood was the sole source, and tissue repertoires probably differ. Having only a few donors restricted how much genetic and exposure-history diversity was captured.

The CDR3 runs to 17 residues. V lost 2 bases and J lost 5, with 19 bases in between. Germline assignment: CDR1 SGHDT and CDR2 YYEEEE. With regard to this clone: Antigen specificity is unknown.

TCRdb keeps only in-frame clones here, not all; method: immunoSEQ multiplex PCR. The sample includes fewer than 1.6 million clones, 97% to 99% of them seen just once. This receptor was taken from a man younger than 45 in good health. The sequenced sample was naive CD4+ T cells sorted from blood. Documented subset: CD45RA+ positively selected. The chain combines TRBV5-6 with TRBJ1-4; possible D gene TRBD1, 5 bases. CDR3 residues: CASSLGPKGSLNEKLFF. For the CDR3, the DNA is TGTGCCAGCAGCTTAGGCCCTAAGGGGTCCCTGAATGAAAAACTGTTTTTT.